This TCR beta chain was observed in a study of low-dose radiotherapy and immunotherapy resistance in tumors. Study-wide context: Every 2 weeks, cohort 1 got 0.5 Gy, reaching 6.5 Gy to the planning target volume. Participants were given intravenous cyclophosphamide 200 mg/m2 every two weeks, one day before radiation and immunotherapy.

This clonotype appeared many times. Both TCRalpha and TCRbeta chains were reverse transcribed with V-gene-specific primers. Amplification, which lasted about 20 PCR cycles, used a constant-region primer and V-primer adapter to amplify TCRs. Each CDR3 protein gets one entry after TCRdb re-called the reads with MiXCR. This sample has under 95,000 distinct CDR3 sequences; 15% to 20% occur once, and the top ten carry roughly 2.8%. Time point noted: before trial treatment. Treatment combined nivolumab, ipilimumab, aspirin, low-dose cyclophosphamide and low-dose radiotherapy in a dose-escalation trial. Eligible patients had advanced solid tumors lacking tumor-infiltrating lymphocytes. The V end lost 1 base, the J end lost 4 bases, and 14 bases lay between the germline ends. Germline CDR1 is SGHRS and CDR2 is YFSETQ. CDR3 size: 15 residues.

V gene TRBV5-1 combines with J gene TRBJ1-1; D is perhaps TRBD1 (6 bases). This specimen consisted of PBMCs, obtained before treatment. The receptor was derived from a male donor with prostate cancer. CDR3 nucleotides: TGCGCCAGCAGCTTGTCAGGGGCCCCGGGCACTGAAGCTTTCTTT. This gives the protein CASSLSGAPGTEAFF. Full variable domain (missing parts from reference TRBV5-1 and TRBJ1-1): KAGVTQTPRYLIKTRGQQVTLSCSPISGHRSVSWYQQTPGQGLQFLFEYFSETQRNKGNFPGRFSGRQFSNSRSEMNVSTLELGDSALYLCASSLSGAPGTEAFFGQGTRLTVV.